This T cell receptor (beta chain) was captured by sequencing in a study of T cell repertoires in cytomegalovirus infection. Study summary: Both CMV infection and a matching HLA type were indicated by public TCR beta signatures. Whole-study results and caveats: CMV-specific TCR beta clonotypes restricted by HLA-C dominated the ex vivo response.

TCRdb independently ran MiXCR on the reads; one entry per CDR3 protein. This sample carries 350,000 to 450,000 distinct CDR3 sequences, over 15% of them seen once, and the ten largest clones take less than 9.5%. CDR3 length: 14 amino acids. Germline V gene sequence: CDR1 MDHEN, CDR2 SYDVKM. The V gene lost 0 bases and the J gene lost 7 bases, with 12 bases spanning the gap. With regard to this clonotype: The antigen remains unidentified.

The source is a human donor in good health (CMV status not recorded). Some clones in this sample may be carry-over from other donors' samples. This chain joins TRBV28 and TRBJ1-2; D remains unclear. The sequenced material came from PBMCs. CDR3 amino acids: CASSLWGGELGYTF. The CDR3 coding sequence is TGTGCCAGCAGTTTATGGGGTGGCGAACTTGGCTACACCTTC.